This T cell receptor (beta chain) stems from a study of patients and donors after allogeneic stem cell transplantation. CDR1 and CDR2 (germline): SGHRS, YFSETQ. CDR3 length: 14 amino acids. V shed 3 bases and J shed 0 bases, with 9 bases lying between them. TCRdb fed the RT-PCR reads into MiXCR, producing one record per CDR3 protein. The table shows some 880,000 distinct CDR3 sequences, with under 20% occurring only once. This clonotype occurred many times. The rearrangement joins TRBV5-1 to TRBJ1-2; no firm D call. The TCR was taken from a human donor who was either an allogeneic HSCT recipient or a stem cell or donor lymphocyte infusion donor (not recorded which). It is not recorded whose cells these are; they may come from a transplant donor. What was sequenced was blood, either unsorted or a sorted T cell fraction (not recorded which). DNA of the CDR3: TGCGCCAGCAGCTCGGGAGGGACTAACTATGGCTACACCTTC. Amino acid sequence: CASSSGGTNYGYTF.